The 32 T cell receptor beta chains listed next were all sequenced from one sample in a study of CD8+ T cells in alopecia areata (dated by TCRdb to the late 2010s). In the paper's terms, the time point label means: baseline before oral tofacitinib. The library was built by means of the immunoSEQ multiplex PCR assay. To provide template for TCR sequencing, every sample had RNA extracted and reverse transcribed into cDNA. This immuneACCESS table, as held by TCRdb, lists in-frame sequences with V and J called but not all clones. Of the missing ones, under half trace to an unresolved V gene in checked studies; the others have no known cause. For this sample there are 110,000 to 150,000 clones; approximately 49% appear just once. The ten largest account for over 0.75% of the sample. Material: CD4+ T cells sorted from blood, obtained at week 0. The receptors were gathered from a human donor with alopecia areata.

This clone was picked up one time. The CDR3 nucleotides are TGTGCCAGCAGCCTATGGACAGGGCTTTGGGAGACCCAGTACTTC. Encoded protein: CASSLWTGLWETQYF. V gene TRBV5-8 combines with J gene TRBJ2-5; the match to TRBD1 covers 8 bases. The CDR3 length is 15 residues. The germline V gene has CDR1 SGHTS and CDR2 YDEGEE. The V gene end was trimmed by 4 bases and the J gene end by 5 bases; junction bases not matched to a gene: 10.

The table lists this clone with a few counts. This chain uses TRBV5-4 with TRBJ2-1; TRBD1 matches 8 bases. V lost 4 bases, J lost 5 bases, and 14 bases stayed unmatched. The CDR3 totals 17 residues. Germline V gives CDR1 SGHNT, CDR2 YYREEE (reference sequence). The CDR3 nucleotides read TGTGCCAGCAGCGTAGACAGGGGAACGGTGAGACACAATGAGCAGTTCTTC. Amino acid sequence: CASSVDRGTVRHNEQFF.

The rearrangement links TRBV5-1 to TRBJ2-3; 9 bases map to TRBD2. The CDR3 has 16 residues. Germline assignment: CDR1 SGHRS and CDR2 YFSETQ. J lost 1 base, V lost 4 bases, and 7 bases had no gene match. CDR3 sequence (DNA): TGCGCCAGCAGCGCAACTAGCGGGCCTCGCACAGATACGCAGTATTTT. Protein product: CASSATSGPRTDTQYF.

The chain's CDR3 is CASRAGQSTGELFF. In nucleotides, the CDR3 is TGTGCCAGCAGGGCTGGACAGTCTACCGGGGAGCTGTTTTTT. J is TRBJ2-2 and V is TRBV2, with a tentative D call TRBD1 (6 bases). V lost 6 bases to trimming and J lost 5 bases, with 13 bases between them. CDR3 length: 14 residues. Looked up from germline, CDR1 is SNHLY and CDR2 is FYNNEI.

This clone showed up just a few times. The V call is TRBV5-1, the J call TRBJ2-1; 12 positions agree with TRBD2. Germline CDR1 is SGHRS and CDR2 is YFSETQ. CDR3 length equals 16 residues. V shed 4 bases and J 6 bases; nucleotides not matched to a gene: 8. CDR3 sequence: CASSALTSGRGNEQFF. DNA for the CDR3: TGCGCCAGCAGCGCCCTGACTAGCGGGAGAGGCAATGAGCAGTTCTTC.

The chain links TRBV25-1 to TRBJ2-1; 9 nucleotides align to TRBD1. The germline CDR1 and CDR2 sequences are MGHDK and SYGVNS. J was trimmed by 8 bases and V by 5 bases; bases with no gene match: 10. The CDR3 consists of 15 residues. The CDR3 nucleotides read TGTGCCAGCAGTCCTCCCGGGACAGGGTACGATGAGCAGTTCTTC. This codes for CASSPPGTGYDEQFF.

The V call is TRBV14, the J call TRBJ2-5; D is perhaps TRBD1 (6 bases). Trimming shortened V by 4 bases and J by 5 bases, and 17 bases separated the two germline ends. Germline assignment: CDR1 SGHDN and CDR2 FVKESK. The CDR3 is 15 amino acids. The CDR3: CASSPLGQGTETQYF. CDR3 nucleotide sequence: TGTGCCAGCAGCCCACTAGGGCAGGGGACGGAGACCCAGTACTTC.

This clone showed up just a few times. The chain carries TRBV4-1 and TRBJ1-2; 7 bases are shared with TRBD1. The length of the CDR3 is 15 residues. Germline V gene data show CDR1 as MGHRA and CDR2 as YSYEKL. After removal of 3 bases from V and 5 bases from J, the junction contained 9 bases not matched to a gene. This CDR3 reads CASSHPPDRLYGYTF. The CDR3 coding sequence is TGCGCCAGCAGCCACCCCCCGGACAGGCTTTATGGCTACACCTTC.

This clone was detected only a few times. The V gene is TRBV28, the J gene TRBJ2-7; D possibly corresponds to TRBD2 (6 bases). The CDR3 contains 17 residues. Germline V gene data show CDR1 as MDHEN and CDR2 as SYDVKM. V was trimmed by 2 bases and J by 0 bases, leaving 17 bases between them. The CDR3 sequence: CASSLTYSGSHSYEQYF. CDR3 in DNA: TGTGCCAGCAGTTTAACCTATAGCGGTAGCCACTCCTACGAGCAGTACTTC.

V gene TRBV25-1 combines with J gene TRBJ2-2; no clear D. CDR1 and CDR2 from the germline V gene are MGHDK and SYGVNS. There are 15 residues in the CDR3. The V end was cut by 2 bases, the J end by 1 base, with 8 bases between. DNA of the CDR3: TGTGCCAGCAGTGAACCTCGACAGAACACCGGGGAGCTGTTTTTT. Its translation is CASSEPRQNTGELFF.

The rearrangement uses TRBV4-3 and TRBJ1-2; no firm D call. Germline CDR1 LGHNA, CDR2 YSLEER. The CDR3 runs to 13 residues. V was shortened by 5 bases and J by 6 bases, with 13 bases between the two germline ends. CDR3 protein: CASSTGRSDGYTF. The CDR3 DNA sequence: TGCGCCAGCAGCACGGGAAGATCCGATGGCTACACCTTC.

The chain employs TRBV30 and TRBJ2-6; the match to TRBD1 covers 10 bases. V lost 8 bases, J lost 2 bases, and 6 bases stayed unmatched. This CDR3 is built from 15 residues. Per the germline V gene, CDR1 is GTSNPN and CDR2 is SVGIG (reference sequence). This CDR3 is CAGGQGLAGANVLTF. CDR3 nucleotides: TGTGCCGGGGGACAGGGGTTGGCTGGGGCCAACGTCCTGACTTTC.

The chain uses TRBV6-5 and TRBJ2-2; 11 bases fit TRBD2. The V segment lost 7 bases and the J segment 5 bases; nucleotides outside the gene matches: 6. CDR3 length: 15 amino acids. Germline V gives CDR1 MNHEY, CDR2 SVGAGI. CDR3 sequence (DNA): TGTGCCAGCACCGAGACTAGCGGGGCTACCGGGGAGCTGTTTTTT. Its protein is CASTETSGATGELFF.

The chain recombines TRBV11-2 with TRBJ2-1, with D perhaps TRBD2 (5 bases). Germline values: CDR1 SGHAT, CDR2 FQNNGV. The V gene lost 6 bases and the J gene lost 6 bases, with 18 bases spanning the gap. The CDR3 sequence is 15 residues long. Here the CDR3 reads CASSFSAGSGNEQFF. The CDR3 region has the DNA TGTGCCAGCAGTTTTAGCGCGGGCTCGGGCAATGAGCAGTTCTTC.

V gene TRBV28 combines with J gene TRBJ2-5, with TRBD2 matching 7 bases. The CDR3 consists of 17 residues. CDR1 MDHEN and CDR2 SYDVKM come from the germline V gene. V trimming: 6 bases; J trimming: 4 bases; junction bases outside the gene matches: 17. The CDR3 sequence: CASSRTQLALTGETQYF. The CDR3 nucleotides are TGTGCCAGCAGCAGGACGCAACTAGCGTTGACTGGAGAGACCCAGTACTTC.

The rearrangement joins TRBV29-1 to TRBJ2-3; D is possibly TRBD2 (5 bases). Between the trimmed V and J ends, which lost 3 bases and 4 bases, there was a span of 8 bases. CDR3 length: 12 residues. Germline V gene data show CDR1 as SQVTM and CDR2 as ANQGSEA. The chain's CDR3 is CSVEVEADTQYF. CDR3 nucleotides: TGCAGCGTTGAGGTGGAGGCAGATACGCAGTATTTT.

The chain employs TRBV5-1 and TRBJ2-1, with a tentative D call TRBD1 (7 bases). This CDR3 region has 12 residues. Germline V lookup: CDR1 SGHRS, CDR2 YFSETQ. Trimming cost V 4 bases and J 9 bases, with 11 bases left between them. The CDR3, as DNA: TGCGCCAGCAGCGCCCAGGGGGGTGAGCAGTTCTTC. It specifies CASSAQGGEQFF.

The chain links TRBV29-1 to TRBJ2-5; TRBD2 matches at 10 bases. The CDR3 is made up of 13 amino acids. The germline CDR1 and CDR2 sequences are SQVTM and ANQGSEA. Losses at the gene ends were 7 bases for V and 1 base for J; bases not matched to a gene: 3. CDR3 amino acids: CSGTSGSQETQYF. The DNA of the CDR3 is TGCAGCGGGACTAGCGGATCCCAAGAGACCCAGTACTTC.

The CDR3 spells CASSDKWTSSDTQYF. The CDR3 coding sequence is TGTGCCAGCAGTGACAAGTGGACTAGCTCCGATACGCAGTATTTT. J is TRBJ2-3 and V is TRBV6-1, with 8 bases that match TRBD2. The germline CDR1 and CDR2 sequences are MNHNS and SASEGT. The CDR3 is 15 residues long. Trimming removed 3 bases from V and 6 bases from J; junction bases left unmatched: 8.

The chain couples TRBV7-2 to TRBJ1-2, with D perhaps TRBD1 (6 bases). V was pared by 5 bases and J by 3 bases, with 13 bases between. The CDR3 sequence is 14 residues long. CDR1 is SGHTA, CDR2 FQGNSA, per germline. The CDR3 sequence: CASSPRRGDYGYTF. DNA for the CDR3: TGTGCCAGCAGCCCACGTAGGGGGGACTATGGCTACACCTTC.

The V gene is TRBV18, the J gene TRBJ2-4; 7 positions match TRBD1. V was clipped by 1 base and J by 6 bases; unmatched bases: 0. From germline, CDR1 is KGHSH and CDR2 LQKENI. The CDR3 runs 13 residues. The DNA for the CDR3 is TGTGCCAGCTCACCACGACAGGGAAACATTCAGTACTTC. Its protein is CASSPRQGNIQYF.

This clone was found a few times. This chain links TRBV21-1 with TRBJ2-7; whether TRBD1, the table's D call, matches the DNA was not checked. TRBV21-1 is a known pseudogene. This CDR3 is built from 19 residues. CDR3 nucleotide sequence: TGTGCCAGCAGCAACGACTCCGGGACAGGGTTATTAGGATCCTACGAGCAGTACTTC. This encodes CASSNDSGTGLLGSYEQYF.

The V and J genes are TRBV30 and TRBJ1-2; D is possibly TRBD1 (6 bases). Looked up from germline, CDR1 is GTSNPN and CDR2 is SVGIG (reference sequence). The CDR3 has 14 amino acids. The V end lost 5 bases, the J end lost 1 base, and 14 bases lay between the germline ends. CDR3 nucleotide sequence: TGTGCCTGGGGTCAGGGGCCTCATAACTATGGCTACACCTTC. Protein product: CAWGQGPHNYGYTF.

In its sample, this clone was seen a few times. The chain recombines TRBV4-1 with TRBJ2-5; TRBD2 matches at 9 bases. After removal of 4 bases from V and 0 bases from J, the junction contained 6 bases not matched to a gene. This CDR3 is 16 amino acids long. CDR1 MGHRA and CDR2 YSYEKL come from the germline V gene. CDR3 coding DNA: TGCGCCAGCAGCCGGAGCGGGAGGAGCGACCAAGAGACCCAGTACTTC. Amino acids: CASSRSGRSDQETQYF.

This clone was picked up a small number of times. The V and J genes are TRBV6-5 and TRBJ1-2, with D perhaps TRBD1 (5 bases). Trimming removed 6 bases at V and 6 bases at J, with 20 bases between. This CDR3 is built from 15 residues. Germline loops: CDR1 MNHEY, CDR2 SVGAGI. The CDR3 nucleotides read TGTGCCAGCAGATCCTCTACGGGGCGGGTTAATGGCTACACCTTC. Its translation: CASRSSTGRVNGYTF.

This clone was recorded only once. The CDR3 reads CAWSIDRGRRGYTF. CDR3 nucleotides: TGTGCCTGGAGCATCGACAGGGGACGGCGTGGCTACACCTTC. The chain joins TRBV30 to TRBJ1-2; 8 nucleotides align to TRBD1. CDR1 and CDR2 (germline): GTSNPN, SVGIG (reference sequence). This CDR3 has 14 residues. V was clipped by 3 bases and J by 7 bases; unmatched bases: 10.

The chain uses TRBV7-3 and TRBJ2-3, with TRBD2 matching 11 bases. V lost 3 bases to trimming and J lost 2 bases; unmatched junction nucleotides: 16. In germline, CDR1 is SGHTA, CDR2 FQGTGA. This CDR3 region has 20 residues. CDR3 bases: TGTGCCAGCAGCTTTAGAACCCCAAAGCGACTAGCGGGAATCACAGATACGCAGTATTTT. It encodes CASSFRTPKRLAGITDTQYF.

This CDR3 reads CASSLGIGLAFQETQYF. The CDR3 DNA reads as TGTGCCAGCAGTTTAGGGATTGGACTAGCGTTCCAAGAGACCCAGTACTTC. V and J are TRBV27 and TRBJ2-5, with TRBD2 identical over 9 bases. From germline, CDR1 is MNHEY and CDR2 SMNVEV (reference sequence). V lost 2 bases to trimming and J lost 1 base; unmatched junction nucleotides: 8. This CDR3 is built from 17 residues.

The rearrangement uses TRBV2 and TRBJ2-7; D remains ambiguous. Trimming pared 4 bases from V and 7 bases from J, leaving 8 bases between. The germline gives CDR1 SNHLY, CDR2 FYNNEI. The CDR3 spans 11 residues. CDR3 region: CASSVLREQYF. The CDR3 nucleotides are TGTGCCAGCAGTGTACTTAGGGAGCAGTACTTC.

This chain joins TRBV6-6 and TRBJ2-7; 8 positions agree with TRBD2. V lost 0 bases and J lost 0; bases outside the gene matches: 4. This CDR3 comprises 16 residues. Germline CDR1 reads MNHNY; CDR2 reads SVGAGI (reference sequence). CDR3 region: CASSYSPSGSSYEQYF. For the CDR3, the DNA is TGTGCCAGCAGTTACTCCCCCAGCGGGAGCTCCTACGAGCAGTACTTC.

This chain uses TRBV7-2 with TRBJ2-5; D is ambiguous. V was trimmed by 4 bases and J by 7 bases, leaving 13 bases between them. The CDR3 has 13 residues. CDR1 is SGHTA and CDR2 is FQGNSA in the germline V gene. CDR3 coding DNA: TGTGCCAGCAGCTCGATGGCCGATGGGACCCAGTACTTC. Its translation is CASSSMADGTQYF. The whole variable domain, remainder taken from reference TRBV7-2 and TRBJ2-5, is GAGVSQSPSNKVTEKGKDVELRCDPISGHTALYWYRQSLGQGLEFLIYFQGNSAPDKSGLPSDRFSAERTGGSVSTLTIQRTQQEDSAVYLCASSSMADGTQYFGPGTRLLVL.

The V gene is TRBV2, the J gene TRBJ1-2; TRBD1 matches at 9 bases. There are 13 residues in the CDR3. V lost 6 bases and J lost 8; bases outside the gene matches: 7. CDR1 and CDR2 (germline): SNHLY, FYNNEI. CDR3 bases: TGTGCCAGCAGGCTGGGACAGGGTGGGGGCTACACCTTC. It encodes CASRLGQGGGYTF.